This T cell receptor beta chain was found in a study of T cell repertoires in ileal Crohn's disease. General study findings and limits: High-frequency clones were more common in sorted CD8 than CD4 cells. Clonality above 26.8% at surgery always came with endoscopic recurrence.

Sequencing used immunoSEQ multiplex PCR; TCRdb keeps in-frame clones, though not all of them. The sample yields roughly 13,000 clones, 75% to 80% seen once. Per the germline V gene, CDR1 is SGHTA and CDR2 is FQGNSA. With V trimmed by 1 base and J by 5 bases, 7 bases remained unmatched. This CDR3 has 17 amino acids. This clone came up a few times. Its antigen is not identified. The rearrangement links TRBV7-2 to TRBJ2-2, with 10 bases lining up with TRBD1. The sample taken for sequencing was ileal tissue. This receptor was taken from an adult with Crohn's disease. This CDR3 reads CASSLGGTGVLTGELFF. In DNA, the CDR3 is TGTGCCAGCAGCTTAGGGGGGACAGGGGTGTTGACCGGGGAGCTGTTTTTT.